This entry concerns a single T cell receptor beta chain. Its antigen is currently unknown. The entry originates in a study of cytomegalovirus exposure and HLA in healthy donors. The CDR3 sequence is 13 residues long. V gave up 4 bases and J gave up 8 bases; unmatched junction bases: 9. Germline CDR1 GTSNPN, CDR2 SVGIG (reference sequence). Researchers ran the PCR with 60 Vbeta and 13 Jbeta primers. Repertoires were generated with immunoSEQ multiplex PCR, while TCRdb's copy carries only in-frame clones and drops some. The table includes about 130,000 clones, approximately 80% detected once. General study findings and limits: Likely technical artifact: a cluster of highly shared sequence variants. The listing of fewer than 200 TCR beta chains classed them as cytomegalovirus-associated.

This clonotype was sampled from a girl aged 2 to 10 in good health and CMV-seronegative. The rearrangement links TRBV30 to TRBJ1-2, with 8 positions matching TRBD1. The sample was PBMCs. CDR3 protein: CAWTQDRVRGYTF. CDR3 bases: TGTGCCTGGACCCAGGACAGGGTCCGCGGCTACACCTTC.